This T cell receptor (beta chain) was obtained from a study of T cell changes during pregnancy in multiple sclerosis. CDR1 is LNHDA and CDR2 is SQIVND in the germline V gene (reference sequence). CDR3 length: 12 residues. V dropped 7 bases and J dropped 0 bases, with 4 bases sitting between them. Repertoires were generated with immunoSEQ multiplex PCR, while TCRdb's copy carries only in-frame clones and drops some. The data contain just under 95,000 clones, roughly 92% of them singletons. This TCR derives from a female donor with multiple sclerosis, enrolled in a pregnancy study. This material consisted of peripheral blood, taken in the first trimester of pregnancy. V usage is TRBV19 and J usage is TRBJ1-3; D not resolved. This CDR3 is CASISSGNTIYF. The DNA for the CDR3 is TGTGCCAGTATCAGCTCTGGAAACACCATATATTTT.